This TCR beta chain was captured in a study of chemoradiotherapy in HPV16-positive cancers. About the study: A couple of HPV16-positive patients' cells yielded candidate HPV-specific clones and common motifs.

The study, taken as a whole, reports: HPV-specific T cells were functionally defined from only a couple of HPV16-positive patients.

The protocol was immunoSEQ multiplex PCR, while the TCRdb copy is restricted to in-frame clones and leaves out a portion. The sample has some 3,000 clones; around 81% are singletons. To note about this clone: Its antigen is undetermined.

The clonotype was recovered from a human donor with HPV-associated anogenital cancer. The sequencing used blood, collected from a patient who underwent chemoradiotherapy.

The CDR3 DNA is TGTGCCAGCAGGACGAGGGACAGCTATGGCTACACCTTC. It encodes CASRTRDSYGYTF. The J gene is TRBJ1-2, the V gene TRBV6-1, with TRBD1 matching 7 bases. The V gene's germline CDR1 is MNHNS and CDR2 SASEGT. The V gene end was trimmed by 6 bases and the J gene end by 4 bases; junction bases not matched to a gene: 5. The CDR3 extends over 13 amino acids.